The 31 T cell receptor beta chains below all came from one sample that was sequenced in a study of high-grade serous ovarian cancer treatment subgroups. Data came from immunoSEQ multiplex PCR; TCRdb stores just in-frame clones and leaves some out. Of tens of thousands of clones in the sample, about 88% were seen once. The tumor samples were collected prior to definitive surgery or chemotherapy. Material: tumor tissue. The receptors were sampled from a human donor with high-grade serous ovarian cancer.

The chain employs TRBV27 and TRBJ2-7; 7 bases fit TRBD1. Germline CDR1 is MNHEY and CDR2 is SMNVEV (reference sequence). V shed 5 bases, J shed 3 bases, and the junction held 4 bases outside the gene matches. This CDR3 comprises 13 residues. The CDR3: CASSTGQNYEQYF. The CDR3 DNA sequence: TGTGCCAGCAGTACGGGACAGAACTACGAGCAGTACTTC.

The V and J genes are TRBV7-3 and TRBJ1-5, with D perhaps matching TRBD1 (6 bases). Per germline, CDR1 SGHTA and CDR2 FQGTGA. Trimming shortened V by 5 bases and J by 4 bases, and 12 bases separated the two germline ends. The CDR3 runs to 14 residues. The CDR3, as DNA: TGTGCCAGCAGCCTGGGGCAGGGGAATCAGCCCCAGCATTTT. It codes for CASSLGQGNQPQHF.

The chain is built from TRBV28 and TRBJ2-7, with D perhaps matching TRBD1 (6 bases). Germline loops: CDR1 MDHEN, CDR2 SYDVKM. Trimming shortened V by 10 bases and J by 1 base, and 11 bases separated the two germline ends. The CDR3 spans 12 residues. CDR3 region: CATVTGSYEQYF. For the CDR3, the DNA is TGTGCCACCGTAACAGGGTCCTACGAGCAGTACTTC.

This sequence joins TRBV5-4 and TRBJ2-3, with 8 bases identical to TRBD1. The CDR3 is 18 residues long. In germline, CDR1 is SGHNT, CDR2 YYREEE (reference sequence). With V trimmed by 0 bases and J by 2 bases, 11 bases remained unmatched. Here the CDR3 DNA reads TGTGCCAGCAGCTTGGTTCCTGTGGGGACAGGACCCACAGATACGCAGTATTTT. It codes for CASSLVPVGTGPTDTQYF. Looking up the rest from reference TRBV5-4 and TRBJ2-3 gives the full variable domain: ETGVTQSPTHLIKTRGQQVTLRCSSQSGHNTVSWYQQALGQGPQFIFQYYREEENGRGNFPPRFSGLQFPNYSSELNVNALELDDSALYLCASSLVPVGTGPTDTQYFGPGTRLTVL.

V is TRBV27 and J is TRBJ1-5, with a possible D match to TRBD1 (5 bases). The CDR3 runs to 15 residues. The V end was cut by 2 bases, the J end by 0 bases, with 8 bases between. Germline-derived CDR1 and CDR2 are MNHEY and SMNVEV (reference sequence). The CDR3 sequence is CASSLGTGSNQPQHF. The DNA for the CDR3 is TGTGCCAGCAGTTTAGGGACGGGTAGCAATCAGCCCCAGCATTTT.

The chain recombines TRBV20-1 with TRBJ1-2; D uncertain. CDR3 length: 11 residues. Germline CDR1 DFQATT, CDR2 SNEGSKA (reference sequence). V lost 7 bases, J lost 5 bases, and 11 bases lay in between. The DNA for the CDR3 is TGCAGTGGCCCGGGCTCTTATGGCTACACCTTC. Amino acid sequence: CSGPGSYGYTF.

The chain is built from TRBV19 and TRBJ2-3, with 12 bases identical to TRBD2. CDR3 length: 16 residues. J gave up 3 bases and V 3 bases, and 4 bases lay outside the gene matches. Germline CDR1 and CDR2: LNHDA and SQIVND (reference sequence). The CDR3 nucleotides read TGTGCCAGTAGTATGTTCGGACTAGCGGGGACAGATACGCAGTATTTT. Translating gives CASSMFGLAGTDTQYF.

CDR3 amino acids: CASSRRGLSNYGYTF. The CDR3 DNA follows: TGTGCCAGCAGCCGCCGTGGGCTATCTAACTATGGCTACACCTTC. This rearrangement joins TRBV6-5 to TRBJ1-2; D gene ambiguous. CDR3 length equals 15 residues. Germline assignment: CDR1 MNHEY and CDR2 SVGAGI. V was cut by 6 bases and J by 0 bases, with 14 bases left in between.

The V and J genes are TRBV4-2 and TRBJ2-1; TRBD2 is a possible D gene (5 bases). Germline values: CDR1 LGHNA, CDR2 YNFKEQ. CDR3 length: 13 residues. The V end was cut by 0 bases, the J end by 8 bases, with 8 bases between. CDR3 nucleotide sequence: TGTGCCAGCAGCCAAGATCAGGACTATGAGCAGTTCTTC. Translation gives CASSQDQDYEQFF.

This clone was seen a handful of times. V and J are TRBV4-1 and TRBJ1-1; D remains ambiguous. CDR1 MGHRA and CDR2 YSYEKL come from the germline V gene. Trimming cost V 6 bases and J 0 bases, with 8 bases left between them. CDR3 length equals 13 residues. The CDR3 nucleotides are TGCGCCAGCAGACCGTCGTTGAACACTGAAGCTTTCTTT. This codes for CASRPSLNTEAFF.

This clone was found once. The rearrangement links TRBV27 to TRBJ2-1; D perhaps matches TRBD2 (6 bases). Germline values: CDR1 MNHEY, CDR2 SMNVEV (reference sequence). Between the trimmed V and J ends, which lost 6 bases and 4 bases, there was a span of 16 bases. The CDR3 is made up of 15 amino acids. The CDR3 nucleotides are TGTGCCAGCAGACTGTCCCGGGACTTGTACAATGAGCAGTTCTTC. Its translation: CASRLSRDLYNEQFF.

V and J are TRBV4-1 and TRBJ2-4; TRBD2 agrees at 10 bases. V trimming: 0 bases; J trimming: 1 base; junction bases outside the gene matches: 15. Germline assignment: CDR1 MGHRA and CDR2 YSYEKL. The length of the CDR3 is 21 residues. CDR3 coding DNA: TGCGCCAGCAGCCAAGAGCCCCGGGGGGTAGCGGGAGGAGGGGCCAAAAACATTCAGTACTTC. Its protein product is CASSQEPRGVAGGGAKNIQYF.

The rearrangement joins TRBV6-5 to TRBJ1-2, with TRBD1 identical over 8 bases. V lost 6 bases and J lost 2; bases outside the gene matches: 8. The CDR3 runs to 15 residues. Germline V gene sequence: CDR1 MNHEY, CDR2 SVGAGI. CDR3: CASSQGALLNYGYTF. Written as DNA, the CDR3 is TGTGCCAGCAGCCAGGGGGCCCTTTTAAACTATGGCTACACCTTC.

The gene calls are TRBV4-1 and TRBJ2-7, with 9 bases identical to TRBD2. V was pared by 0 bases and J by 3 bases, with 21 bases of the junction left unmatched. The CDR3 consists of 21 residues. Germline V gives CDR1 MGHRA, CDR2 YSYEKL. CDR3 bases: TGCGCCAGCAGCCAAGATGCGGGTAGGGGTCTCTCGACTAGCGGACTCTACGAGCAGTACTTC. Its translation is CASSQDAGRGLSTSGLYEQYF.

The chain recombines TRBV27 with TRBJ1-2; the match to TRBD1 covers 8 bases. The CDR3 runs to 16 residues. The trim removed 8 bases at V and 8 bases at J, leaving 19 bases unmatched. Germline CDR1 MNHEY, CDR2 SMNVEV (reference sequence). CDR3 in amino acids: CASGRLFGTGTEGYTF. CDR3 coding DNA: TGTGCCAGCGGGAGACTATTTGGGACAGGTACGGAGGGCTACACCTTC.

The chain recombines TRBV6-6 with TRBJ1-5, with D maybe TRBD1 (6 bases). Germline V gene sequence: CDR1 MNHNY, CDR2 SVGAGI (reference sequence). V gave up 7 bases and J gave up 0 bases, with 16 bases separating them. The CDR3 is made up of 16 amino acids. CDR3 DNA sequence: TGTGCCAGCATCGCAGGGGAACTTTATAGCAATCAGCCCCAGCATTTT. Translation gives CASIAGELYSNQPQHF.

This clone was recorded once. The J gene is TRBJ1-1, the V gene TRBV28, with D possibly being TRBD1 (6 bases). Trimming removed 3 bases from V and 2 bases from J, with 10 bases in between. Germline CDR1 is MDHEN and CDR2 is SYDVKM. The CDR3 is 14 amino acids. The CDR3 nucleotides read TGTGCCAGCAGTTTGCACAGGGCCAACACTGAAGCTTTCTTT. Its protein product is CASSLHRANTEAFF.

The chain has TRBV30 and TRBJ2-3; a possible D gene is TRBD1 (6 bases). The V gene lost 5 bases and the J gene lost 1 base, with 19 bases spanning the gap. The V gene's germline CDR1 is GTSNPN and CDR2 SVGIG (reference sequence). The CDR3 is 16 amino acids. The CDR3 region is CAWGSPGTWGTDTQYF. CDR3 nucleotide sequence: TGTGCCTGGGGCAGCCCCGGGACATGGGGCACAGATACGCAGTATTTT.

V usage is TRBV5-1 and J usage is TRBJ2-7; D remains unclear. The V and J ends lost 0 bases and 4 bases respectively, with 11 bases between them. CDR1 is SGHRS, CDR2 YFSETQ, per germline. This CDR3 has 14 amino acids. The CDR3 DNA sequence: TGCGCCAGCAGCTTGGGCCAGACCATTTACGAGCAGTACTTC. Amino acids: CASSLGQTIYEQYF.

This clone was seen more than once but under ten times. The J gene is TRBJ1-1, the V gene TRBV27, with 9 bases aligning to TRBD1. The CDR3 is 14 amino acids. The germline gives CDR1 MNHEY, CDR2 SMNVEV (reference sequence). V trimming: 2 bases; J trimming: 5 bases; junction bases outside the gene matches: 3. The DNA of the CDR3 is TGTGCCAGCAGTTTAGGACAGGGGCGGACTGAAGCTTTCTTT. This gives the protein CASSLGQGRTEAFF.

This clone was seen just once. This sequence joins TRBV15 and TRBJ2-3; D ambiguous. From germline, CDR1 is LNHNV and CDR2 YYDKDF (reference sequence). V gave up 8 bases and J gave up 4 bases, with 13 bases separating them. This CDR3 is built from 13 residues. As DNA, the CDR3 is TGTGCCACCGGGCCCTACGTGGCAGATACGCAGTATTTT. It encodes CATGPYVADTQYF.

The chain has TRBV28 and TRBJ1-2; D perhaps matches TRBD1 (6 bases). Trimming took 5 bases from V and 4 from J, leaving 20 bases between them. This CDR3 has 16 amino acids. Germline V gives CDR1 MDHEN, CDR2 SYDVKM. CDR3 DNA sequence: TGTGCCAGCAGTACCCCGACCGGGACATTGGTCTATGGCTACACCTTC. It is translated as CASSTPTGTLVYGYTF.

The V and J genes are TRBV5-1 and TRBJ2-3, with D tentatively TRBD1 (6 bases). The ends were cut back, 3 bases at V and 1 base at J, with 15 bases in the middle. Per the germline V gene, CDR1 is SGHRS and CDR2 is YFSETQ. The CDR3 is made up of 16 amino acids. The chain's CDR3 is CASSWGRAGGTDTQYF. CDR3 in DNA: TGCGCCAGCAGCTGGGGACGGGCAGGGGGCACAGATACGCAGTATTTT.

The chain is built from TRBV5-6 and TRBJ2-5, with TRBD1 identical over 9 bases. The V gene's germline CDR1 is SGHDT and CDR2 YYEEEE. Losses at the gene ends were 4 bases for V and 1 base for J; bases not matched to a gene: 5. The length of the CDR3 is 15 residues. The CDR3: CASSGAGQGQETQYF. The CDR3 bases are TGTGCCAGCAGCGGGGCGGGACAGGGCCAAGAGACCCAGTACTTC.

The V gene is TRBV28, the J gene TRBJ2-7; D remains unclear. The CDR3 length is 15 residues. Trimming took 5 bases from V and 5 from J, leaving 19 bases between them. From germline, CDR1 is MDHEN and CDR2 SYDVKM. The CDR3 spells CASSAGLEERHEQYF. The CDR3 DNA reads TGTGCCAGCAGTGCCGGCCTTGAGGAGAGGCACGAGCAGTACTTC.

The rearrangement links TRBV11-2 to TRBJ2-4; 8 bases agree with TRBD2. The CDR3 length is 13 residues. Germline CDR1 reads SGHAT; CDR2 reads FQNNGV. V dropped 1 base and J dropped 7; count of bases not matched to a gene: 0. CDR3 in amino acids: CASSLAGGNIQYF. CDR3 DNA sequence: TGTGCCAGCAGCTTAGCGGGGGGGAACATTCAGTACTTC.

CDR3 DNA sequence: TGTGCCAGCAGTATAAGGACAGGGGTCGGGGAGCTGTTTTTT. Amino acids: CASSIRTGVGELFF. The chain has TRBV27 and TRBJ2-2; 9 bases map to TRBD1. V lost 5 bases to trimming and J lost 7 bases; unmatched junction nucleotides: 5. This CDR3 contains 14 residues. Germline CDR1 is MNHEY and CDR2 is SMNVEV (reference sequence).

The rearrangement joins TRBV6-1 to TRBJ2-1; 10 bases align to TRBD2. From germline, CDR1 is MNHNS and CDR2 SASEGT. J was trimmed by 3 bases and V by 4 bases; bases with no gene match: 0. This CDR3 region has 14 residues. The CDR3: CASSGLAGYNEQFF. CDR3 bases: TGTGCCAGCAGTGGACTAGCGGGCTACAATGAGCAGTTCTTC.

This rearrangement joins TRBV4-1 to TRBJ1-2; 10 bases line up with TRBD1. Germline values: CDR1 MGHRA, CDR2 YSYEKL. This CDR3 contains 17 residues. V trimming: 5 bases; J trimming: 0 bases; junction bases outside the gene matches: 9. DNA for the CDR3: TGCGCCAGCAGCGACCGACAGGGGGCCGCCCCTAACTATGGCTACACCTTC. This sequence encodes CASSDRQGAAPNYGYTF.

V gene TRBV28 combines with J gene TRBJ2-1; the match to TRBD2 covers 13 bases. The germline V gene has CDR1 MDHEN and CDR2 SYDVKM. V shed 6 bases and J 4 bases; nucleotides not matched to a gene: 6. The CDR3 totals 16 residues. CDR3 DNA: TGTGCCAGCAGGACTAGCGGGAGGCTCAGTTACAATGAGCAGTTCTTC. Protein sequence: CASRTSGRLSYNEQFF.

This clone was recorded once. The rearrangement links TRBV30 to TRBJ2-5; 9 positions match TRBD2. V shed 4 bases and J 6 bases; nucleotides not matched to a gene: 9. The CDR3 is 14 residues long. CDR1 is GTSNPN and CDR2 is SVGIG in the germline V gene (reference sequence). The CDR3 DNA is TGTGCCTGGACGGCGGGAGGGCCTGGAAAGACCCAGTACTTC. It encodes CAWTAGGPGKTQYF.